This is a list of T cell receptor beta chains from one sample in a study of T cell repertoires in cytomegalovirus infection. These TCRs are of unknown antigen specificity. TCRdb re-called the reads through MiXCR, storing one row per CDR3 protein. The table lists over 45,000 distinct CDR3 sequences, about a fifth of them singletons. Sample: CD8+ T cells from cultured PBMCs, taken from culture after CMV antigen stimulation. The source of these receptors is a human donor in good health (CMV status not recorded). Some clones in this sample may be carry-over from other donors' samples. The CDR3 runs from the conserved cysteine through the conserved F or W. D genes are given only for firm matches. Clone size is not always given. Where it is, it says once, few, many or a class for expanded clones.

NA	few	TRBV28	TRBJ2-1	CASTWTLGMRVEQFF	TGTGCCAGCACATGGACTTTAGGGATGCGAGTTGAGCAGTTCTTC
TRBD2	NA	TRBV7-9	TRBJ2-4	CASSLSGGGDIQYF	TGTGCCAGCAGCTTAAGCGGGGGCGGGGACATTCAGTACTTC
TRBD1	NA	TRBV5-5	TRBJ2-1	CASSHPGQGYNEQFF	TGTGCCAGCAGCCACCCGGGACAGGGTTACAATGAGCAGTTCTTC
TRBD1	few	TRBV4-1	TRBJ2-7	CASSQDRGHEQYF	TGCGCCAGCAGCCAGGACAGGGGCCACGAGCAGTACTTC
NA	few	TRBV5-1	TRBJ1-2	CATPGPYGYTF	TGCGCCACCCCCGGCCCCTATGGCTACACCTTC
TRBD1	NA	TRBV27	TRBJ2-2	CATTQGYTGELFF	TGTGCCACCACACAGGGGTACACCGGGGAGCTGTTTTTT
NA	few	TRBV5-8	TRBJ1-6	CASSLRRSTGALHF	TGTGCCAGCAGTTTAAGGAGATCTACGGGGGCCCTCCACTTT
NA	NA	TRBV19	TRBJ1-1	CAVGAGWPNTEAFF	TGTGCCGTTGGGGCAGGGTGGCCGAACACTGAAGCTTTCTTT
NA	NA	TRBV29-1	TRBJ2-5	CSVDGGSETTYQETQYF	TGCAGCGTTGACGGTGGCAGCGAAACCACGTACCAAGAGACCCAGTACTTC
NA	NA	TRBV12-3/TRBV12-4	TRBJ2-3	CASSLLLLSLSTSTDTQYF	TGTGCCAGCAGTTTGCTCCTTTTGTCTCTTTCAACTTCCACAGATACGCAGTATTTT
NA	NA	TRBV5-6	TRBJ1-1	CASSQGGYTEAFF	TGTGCCAGCAGTCAGGGAGGGTACACTGAAGCTTTCTTT
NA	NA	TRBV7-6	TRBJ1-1	CASSLRPGTGNTEAFF	TGTGCCAGCAGCTTACGTCCCGGGACGGGGAACACTGAAGCTTTCTTT
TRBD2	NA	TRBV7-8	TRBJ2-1	CASSFEASGKNEQFF	TGTGCCAGCAGCTTTGAGGCTAGCGGGAAAAATGAGCAGTTCTTC
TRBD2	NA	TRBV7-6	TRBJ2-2	CVSRPQSGGAAGELFF	TGTGTCAGCAGACCCCAAAGCGGGGGGGCGGCCGGTGAGCTGTTTTTT
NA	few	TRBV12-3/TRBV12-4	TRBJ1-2	CASSFGIGNYGYTF	TGTGCCAGCAGTTTTGGTATAGGGAACTATGGCTACACCTTC
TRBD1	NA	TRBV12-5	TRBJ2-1	CASGSLNVWGTEIYNEQFF	TGTGCTAGTGGTTCACTAAATGTTTGGGGGACAGAGATCTACAATGAGCAGTTCTTC
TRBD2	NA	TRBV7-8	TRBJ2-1	CASSKRLAGAHNEQFF	TGTGCCAGCAGCAAGCGACTAGCGGGAGCCCACAATGAGCAGTTCTTC
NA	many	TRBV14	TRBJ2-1	CASSHRGRVWVTYNEQFF	TGTGCCAGCAGCCACCGAGGTAGGGTTTGGGTGACCTACAATGAGCAGTTCTTC
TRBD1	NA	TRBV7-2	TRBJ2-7	CASSAPGTGYEQYF	TGTGCCAGCAGCGCCCCCGGGACAGGGTACGAGCAGTACTTC
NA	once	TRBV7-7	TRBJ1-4	CASSLGSWGQDEKLFF	TGTGCCAGCAGCTTAGGTTCGTGGGGGCAGGATGAAAAACTGTTTTTT
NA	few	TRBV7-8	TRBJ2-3	CASSLGGHATSTDTQYF	TGTGCCAGCAGCTTAGGGGGCCACGCGACTAGCACAGATACGCAGTATTTT
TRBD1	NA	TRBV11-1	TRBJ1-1	CASSGGTATEAFF	TGTGCCAGCAGCGGGGGGACAGCTACTGAAGCTTTCTTT
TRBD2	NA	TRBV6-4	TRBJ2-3	CASSGGGATDTQYF	TGTGCCAGCAGCGGCGGGGGAGCCACAGATACGCAGTATTTT
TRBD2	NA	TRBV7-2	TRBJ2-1	CASTPSVTSGYNEQFF	TGTGCCAGCACCCCAAGCGTGACTAGCGGGTACAATGAGCAGTTCTTC
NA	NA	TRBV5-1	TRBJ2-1	CASSASDEQFF	TGCGCCAGCAGCGCCTCGGATGAGCAGTTCTTC
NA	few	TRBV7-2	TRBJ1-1	CASSLRQANREAFF	TGTGCCAGCAGCCTACGACAGGCTAATCGAGAAGCTTTCTTT
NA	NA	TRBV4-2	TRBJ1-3	CASSQEALVGAGNTIYF	TGTGCCAGCAGCCAAGAGGCTCTCGTTGGAGCTGGAAACACCATATATTTT
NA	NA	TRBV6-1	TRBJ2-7	CASPRTEDSYEQYF	TGTGCCAGCCCTCGGACCGAAGACTCCTACGAGCAGTACTTC
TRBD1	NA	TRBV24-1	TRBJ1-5	CATKGTDSNQPQHF	TGTGCCACGAAAGGGACAGATAGCAATCAGCCCCAGCATTTT
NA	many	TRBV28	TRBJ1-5	CASSTLYAGSKPQHF	TGTGCCAGCAGCACCCTTTATGCGGGCTCCAAGCCCCAGCATTTT
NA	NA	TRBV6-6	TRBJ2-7	CASSGSRTAHEQYF	TGTGCCAGCAGTGGGTCCCGGACGGCCCACGAGCAGTACTTC
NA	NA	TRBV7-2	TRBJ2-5	CASSLNKAQQETQYF	TGTGCCAGCAGCTTAAATAAGGCCCAACAAGAGACCCAGTACTTC
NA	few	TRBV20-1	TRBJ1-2	CSADRGASDYGYTF	TGCAGTGCGGATAGGGGGGCGAGTGACTATGGCTACACCTTC
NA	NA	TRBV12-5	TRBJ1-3	CASGLGPVDTIYF	TGTGCTAGTGGTCTGGGTCCTGTGGACACCATATATTTT
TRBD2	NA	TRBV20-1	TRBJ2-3	CSARPRGLARPDTQYF	TGCAGTGCTAGACCAAGGGGACTAGCAAGACCAGATACGCAGTATTTT
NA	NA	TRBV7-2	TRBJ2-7	CASSLGDGYEQYF	TGTGCCAGCAGCTTAGGGGATGGCTACGAGCAGTACTTC
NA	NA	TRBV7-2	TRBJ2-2	CASSRTDYTGELFF	TGTGCCAGCAGCCGGACAGACTACACCGGGGAGCTGTTTTTT
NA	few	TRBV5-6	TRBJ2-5	CASSLAGRETQYF	TGTGCCAGCAGCTTGGCCGGTAGAGAGACCCAGTACTTC
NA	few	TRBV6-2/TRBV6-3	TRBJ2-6	CASLGSGANVLTF	TGTGCCAGCCTAGGCTCTGGGGCCAACGTCCTGACTTTC
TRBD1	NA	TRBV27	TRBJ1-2	CASSWTGGAFGYTF	TGTGCCAGCAGTTGGACAGGGGGCGCATTTGGCTACACCTTC
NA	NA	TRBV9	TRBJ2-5	CASSVGEKGFGGFQETQYF	TGTGCCAGCAGCGTAGGGGAAAAAGGCTTTGGTGGGTTCCAAGAGACCCAGTACTTC
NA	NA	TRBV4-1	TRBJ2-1	CASSQGGIMMNEQFF	TGCGCCAGCAGCCAAGGGGGGATTATGATGAATGAGCAGTTCTTC
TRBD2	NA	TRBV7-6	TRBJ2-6	CASSPYLAGDPGANVLTF	TGTGCCAGCAGCCCTTATCTAGCGGGAGACCCTGGGGCCAACGTCCTGACTTTC
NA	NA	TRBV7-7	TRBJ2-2	CASSFRGITGELFF	TGTGCCAGCAGCTTTCGAGGGATAACCGGGGAGCTGTTTTTT
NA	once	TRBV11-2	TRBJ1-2	CASSFGRESYGYTF	TGTGCCAGCAGCTTCGGACGGGAGAGCTATGGCTACACCTTC
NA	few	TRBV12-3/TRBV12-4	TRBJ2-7	CASSLRGGPYEQYF	TGTGCCAGCAGTTTACGCGGGGGCCCCTACGAGCAGTACTTC
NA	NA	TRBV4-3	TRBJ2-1	CASSQVPSGEFYNEQFF	TGCGCCAGCAGCCAAGTGCCCTCAGGGGAGTTCTACAATGAGCAGTTCTTC
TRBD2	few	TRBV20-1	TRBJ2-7	CSARDRFSSGLAGVGQYF	TGCAGTGCTAGAGATCGGTTCTCCTCGGGACTAGCGGGAGTCGGGCAGTACTTC
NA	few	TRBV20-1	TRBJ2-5	CSARDRRSLGETQYF	TGCAGTGCTAGAGATCGGCGCTCTCTTGGGGAGACCCAGTACTTC
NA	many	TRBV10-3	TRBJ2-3	CAISDPGRDDTDTQYF	TGTGCCATCAGCGACCCGGGCCGGGACGACACAGATACGCAGTATTTT
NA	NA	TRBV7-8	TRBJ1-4	CASSSLEGVGEKLFF	TGTGCCAGCAGCTCACTTGAGGGGGTTGGTGAAAAACTGTTTTTT
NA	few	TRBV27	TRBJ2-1	CASSFIGAWEQFF	TGTGCCAGCAGTTTTATCGGGGCCTGGGAGCAGTTCTTC
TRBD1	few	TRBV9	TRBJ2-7	CASSTPGGHEQYF	TGTGCCAGCAGCACCCCAGGGGGCCACGAGCAGTACTTC
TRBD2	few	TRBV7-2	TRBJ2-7	CASSLGLAGDEQYF	TGTGCCAGCAGCCTGGGACTAGCGGGAGACGAGCAGTACTTC
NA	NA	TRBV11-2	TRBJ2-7	CASSPGGAYEQYF	TGTGCCAGCAGCCCTGGCGGGGCCTACGAGCAGTACTTC